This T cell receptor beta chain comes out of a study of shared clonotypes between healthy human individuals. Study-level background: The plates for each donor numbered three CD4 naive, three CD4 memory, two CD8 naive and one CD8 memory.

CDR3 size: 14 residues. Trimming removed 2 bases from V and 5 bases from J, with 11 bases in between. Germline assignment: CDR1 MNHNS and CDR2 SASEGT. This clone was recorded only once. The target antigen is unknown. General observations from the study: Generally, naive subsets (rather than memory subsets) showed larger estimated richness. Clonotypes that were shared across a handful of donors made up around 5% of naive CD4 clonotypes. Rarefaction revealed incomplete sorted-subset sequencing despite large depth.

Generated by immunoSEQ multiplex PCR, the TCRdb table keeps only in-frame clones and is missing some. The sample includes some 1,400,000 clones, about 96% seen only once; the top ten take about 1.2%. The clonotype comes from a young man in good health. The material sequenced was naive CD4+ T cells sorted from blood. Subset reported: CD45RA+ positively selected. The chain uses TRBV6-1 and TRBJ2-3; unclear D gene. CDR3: CASSEISEGDTQYF. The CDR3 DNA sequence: TGTGCCAGCAGTGAAATATCGGAAGGAGATACGCAGTATTTT.